In its sample, the clone carrying this T cell receptor (beta chain) was seen many times. One entry per CDR3 protein results from TCRdb running MiXCR on the 5' RACE reads. The repertoire includes fewer than 90,000 distinct CDR3 sequences, about 6.6% of them detected once, and around a third sits in the top ten. The CDR3 loop spans 15 amino acids. CDR1 and CDR2 from the germline V gene are DFQATT and SNEGSKA (reference sequence). V lost 0 bases and J 5 bases, leaving 17 bases between the germline ends. These data come from a study of T cells after yellow fever vaccination. The sequence derives from a man aged 18 to 29 who received the YFV17D yellow fever vaccine. The material sequenced was CD8+ T cells sorted from PBMCs, taken 5 days after the first yellow fever vaccination. The chain links TRBV20-1 to TRBJ2-7; no reliable D call. The CDR3 DNA reads TGCAGTGCTAGAGAGGAGCTAACGCTTTGGGACGAGCAGTACTTC. It yields the protein CSAREELTLWDEQYF.